Below, 13 T cell receptor beta chains from the same sample are listed, as sequenced in a study of blood T cell repertoires in COVID-19. Some clones are missing from TCRdb's copy, which holds only in-frame ones; the method was immunoSEQ multiplex PCR. This table has 88,000 or so clones, around 90% appearing once. The source material was peripheral blood. The receptors were sampled from a man aged 50-59 years with acute or convalescent COVID-19.

V usage is TRBV29-1 and J usage is TRBJ1-1; a possible D gene is TRBD1 (5 bases). V gave up 3 bases and J gave up 0 bases, with 11 bases separating them. The CDR3 runs 14 residues. From germline, CDR1 is SQVTM and CDR2 ANQGSEA. CDR3 region: CSVDGWGMNTEAFF. CDR3 nucleotides: TGCAGCGTTGATGGATGGGGCATGAACACTGAAGCTTTCTTT.

The CDR3 coding sequence is TGTGCCAGCAGTTGGGCAGGGAACACTGAAGCTTTCTTT. Protein: CASSWAGNTEAFF. The chain carries TRBV6-5 and TRBJ1-1; D not certain. CDR1 is MNHEY, CDR2 SVGAGI, per germline. Trimming cost V 4 bases and J 1 base, with 7 bases left between them. The CDR3 is 13 residues long.

This chain links TRBV7-9 with TRBJ2-1, with 8 bases that match TRBD2. This CDR3 spans 15 amino acids. CDR1 is SEHNR and CDR2 is FQNEAQ in the germline V gene (reference sequence). The J segment lost 0 bases and the V segment lost 5 bases, leaving 3 bases of the junction unmatched. In nucleotides, the CDR3 is TGTGCCAGCAGCCCGAGCGGGAGCTCCTACAATGAGCAGTTCTTC. Encoded protein: CASSPSGSSYNEQFF.

The chain is built from TRBV12-3 or TRBV12-4 and TRBJ2-4; TRBD2 is a possible D gene (5 bases). Trimming stripped 5 bases from V and 10 bases from J, with 15 bases between. CDR3 length: 13 residues. The CDR3 bases are TGTGCCAGCAGTCCCGGACTCCTGGGGATTCAGTACTTC. Protein sequence: CASSPGLLGIQYF.

The genes are TRBV27 and TRBJ1-3, with no clear D. V lost 6 bases, J lost 2 bases, and 5 bases lay in between. The germline V gene encodes CDR1 MNHEY and CDR2 SMNVEV (reference sequence). CDR3 size: 12 residues. DNA for the CDR3: TGTGCCAGCAGGGCTCCTGGAAACACCATATATTTT. This gives the protein CASRAPGNTIYF.

The chain uses TRBV5-6 and TRBJ1-2; 9 positions match TRBD1. The germline CDR1 and CDR2 sequences are SGHDT and YYEEEE. The CDR3 spans 17 residues. Trimming cost V 3 bases and J 5 bases; bases outside gene matches: 14. CDR3 coding DNA: TGTGCCAGCAGCTCAGCGTTTAAACAGGGGGCTAGGTATGGCTACACCTTC. This gives the protein CASSSAFKQGARYGYTF.

The chain links TRBV6-5 to TRBJ2-2; the match to TRBD2 covers 8 bases. J gave up 2 bases and V 6 bases, and 5 bases lay outside the gene matches. The CDR3 totals 15 residues. CDR1 MNHEY and CDR2 SVGAGI come from the germline V gene. CDR3 sequence (DNA): TGTGCCAGCAGACTGGGACTAGACAACACCGGGGAGCTGTTTTTT. It encodes CASRLGLDNTGELFF.

The V gene is TRBV6-1, the J gene TRBJ1-2; TRBD1 agrees at 8 bases. Trimming cost V 0 bases and J 0 bases; bases outside gene matches: 0. The CDR3 has 15 amino acids. Germline V CDR1 and CDR2: MNHNS, SASEGT. DNA of the CDR3: TGTGCCAGCAGTGAAGCGGGACAGGCTAACTATGGCTACACCTTC. Protein sequence: CASSEAGQANYGYTF.

The V and J genes are TRBV21-1 and TRBJ1-2; TRBD1 reflects the table's D call only, with no check against the DNA. TRBV21-1 is given as a pseudogene. The CDR3 runs to 18 residues. CDR3 DNA: TGTGCCAGCAGCAAAATGCTTCCTTTTAGGGGGACTAACTATGGCTACACCTTC. It yields the protein CASSKMLPFRGTNYGYTF.

This rearrangement joins TRBV5-1 to TRBJ2-7; perhaps TRBD2 as D (5 bases). The CDR3 runs to 14 residues. The germline V gene encodes CDR1 SGHRS and CDR2 YFSETQ. V gave up 4 bases and J gave up 3 bases, with 14 bases separating them. CDR3: CASSPGHRDYEQYF. The CDR3 region has the DNA TGCGCCAGCAGCCCGGGCCACCGGGACTACGAGCAGTACTTC. Drawing the rest from reference TRBV5-1 and TRBJ2-7, the complete variable domain is KAGVTQTPRYLIKTRGQQVTLSCSPISGHRSVSWYQQTPGQGLQFLFEYFSETQRNKGNFPGRFSGRQFSNSRSEMNVSTLELGDSALYLCASSPGHRDYEQYFGPGTRLTVT.

This chain links TRBV2 with TRBJ2-1; weak D call: TRBD2 (5 bases). The germline V gene encodes CDR1 SNHLY and CDR2 FYNNEI. The V end was cut by 8 bases, the J end by 6 bases, with 14 bases between. The CDR3 contains 13 residues. The CDR3 nucleotides read TGTGCCAGCGGGGTGGATGGGAGCAATGAGCAGTTCTTC. Amino acids: CASGVDGSNEQFF.

V and J are TRBV7-2 and TRBJ1-1, with D unclear. CDR1 and CDR2 (germline): SGHTA, FQGNSA. V was pared by 4 bases and J by 1 base, with 22 bases between. This CDR3 has 18 residues. The CDR3 DNA sequence: TGTGCCAGCAGCTACGAGGGCCAACACCTCTTCAAGAACACTGAAGCTTTCTTT. This codes for CASSYEGQHLFKNTEAFF.

V usage is TRBV3-1 (or the pseudogene TRBV3-2) and J usage is TRBJ1-2, with D unresolved. CDR3 size: 15 residues. Germline V gene sequence: CDR1 LGHDT, CDR2 YNNKEL (reference sequence). Between the trimmed V and J ends, which lost 4 bases and 5 bases, there was a span of 17 bases. The CDR3 DNA follows: TGTGCCAGCAGCCTTAGTATGGACTCTGGGTATGGCTACACCTTC. Encoded protein: CASSLSMDSGYGYTF.